Sequencing of this T cell receptor beta chain was carried out in a study of CD8+ T cells in alopecia areata. In the study overall: Each day, treated patients took oral tofacitinib twice, at 5 to 10 mg per dose. Broader study findings: Elevated clonality characterized lesional scalp relative to normal scalp, particularly in alopecia totalis/universalis. Sharing of TCR sequences between patients (possibly for HLA-related reasons) was less clear than in mice.

V was pared by 1 base and J by 1 base, with 9 bases between. Germline V gives CDR1 SGHDT, CDR2 YYEEEE. The CDR3 is 14 residues long. Separation by sorting yielded CD4+ and CD8+ T cells from PBMCs. Extracted RNA was reverse transcribed, and the resulting cDNA served as sequencing template. This table comes from immunoSEQ multiplex PCR, and its TCRdb copy is limited to in-frame clones, with some not included. The data contain some 51,000 clones, around 96% of them singletons. As concerns this clone: Its antigen is as yet unknown.

V is TRBV5-6 and J is TRBJ2-7; D unresolved. The TCR originated in a human donor with alopecia areata. The source material was CD8+ T cells sorted from blood, sampled at week 0. The CDR3 here is CASSLYGSSYEQYF. The CDR3 region has the DNA TGTGCCAGCAGCTTGTACGGCTCTTCCTACGAGCAGTACTTC.